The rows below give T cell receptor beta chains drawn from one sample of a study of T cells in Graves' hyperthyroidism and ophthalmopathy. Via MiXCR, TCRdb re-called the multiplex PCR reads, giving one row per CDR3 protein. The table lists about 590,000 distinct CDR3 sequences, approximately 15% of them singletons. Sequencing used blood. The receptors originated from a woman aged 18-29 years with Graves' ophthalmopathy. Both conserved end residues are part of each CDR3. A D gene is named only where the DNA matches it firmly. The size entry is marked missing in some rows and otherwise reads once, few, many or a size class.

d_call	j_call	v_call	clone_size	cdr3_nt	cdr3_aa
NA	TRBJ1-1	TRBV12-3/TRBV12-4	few	TGTGCCAGCAGCGGACAGTTTCAGAACACTGAAGCTTTCTTT	CASSGQFQNTEAFF
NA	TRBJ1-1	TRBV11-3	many	TGTGCCAGCAGCGAAGACCGGAACTTGAACACTGAAGCTTTCTTT	CASSEDRNLNTEAFF
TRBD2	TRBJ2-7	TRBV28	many	TGTGCCAGTTACGCTAGCGGGATCTCCTACGAGCAGTACTTC	CASYASGISYEQYF
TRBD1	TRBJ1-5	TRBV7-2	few	TGTGCCGGCAGCCTAGACAGGGGGAGCAATCAGCCCCAGCATTTT	CAGSLDRGSNQPQHF
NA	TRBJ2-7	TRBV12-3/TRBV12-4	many	TGTGCCAGCAGTCAAGGGGGCTCCTACGAGCAGTACTTC	CASSQGGSYEQYF
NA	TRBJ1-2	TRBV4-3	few	TGCGCCAGCAGCCTCACTTTAGTAGGGAGCCGGGGGGATGGCTACACCTTC	CASSLTLVGSRGDGYTF
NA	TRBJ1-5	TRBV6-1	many	TGTGCCAGCACCTCCGGGACGGCTAACCTGCCCCAGCATTTT	CASTSGTANLPQHF
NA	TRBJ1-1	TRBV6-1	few	TGTGCCAGCAATACGGCCCGGGGTAGAGCTTTCTTT	CASNTARGRAFF
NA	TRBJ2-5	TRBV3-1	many	TGTGCCAGCAGCCGTATAGGAAATTGGGGAGGTGAGACCCAGTACTTC	CASSRIGNWGGETQYF
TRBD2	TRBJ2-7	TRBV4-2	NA	TGTGCCAGCAGCCAAGGCCCCGAGACTAGCGGGAGGGCAAACGAGCAGTACTTC	CASSQGPETSGRANEQYF
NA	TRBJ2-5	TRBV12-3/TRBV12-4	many	TGTGCCACCGCGGTCAAGGGAACCCAGTACTTC	CATAVKGTQYF
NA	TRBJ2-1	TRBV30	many	TGTGCCTGGAGTACTAGCAATGAGCAGTTCTTC	CAWSTSNEQFF
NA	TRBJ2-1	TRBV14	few	TGTGCCAGCAGCCAATCGATTCGGAAATACAATGAGCAGTTCTTC	CASSQSIRKYNEQFF
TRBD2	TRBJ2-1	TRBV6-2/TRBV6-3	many	TGTGCCAGCAGTTACCCGGCTAGCGGCAATAACAATGAGCAGTTCTTC	CASSYPASGNNNEQFF
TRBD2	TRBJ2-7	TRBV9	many	TGTGCCAGCAGCCCCTCAAGGGGGCTAGCGGGAGAATTCTACGAGCAGTACTTC	CASSPSRGLAGEFYEQYF
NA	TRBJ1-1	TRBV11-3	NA	TGTGCCAGCAGCGGTGACAGGCCCTCGGGGGCTTTCTTT	CASSGDRPSGAFF
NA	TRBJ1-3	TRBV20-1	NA	TGCAGTGCCCGGGATTATGACTCCTCTGGAAACACCATATATTTT	CSARDYDSSGNTIYF
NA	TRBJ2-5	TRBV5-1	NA	TGCGCCAGCAGCCCCCTCGGATCGAGGGAGACCCAGTACTTC	CASSPLGSRETQYF
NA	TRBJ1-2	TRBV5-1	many	TGCGCCAGCAGCGTGGCAGCCGAAGGCTATGGCTACACCTTC	CASSVAAEGYGYTF
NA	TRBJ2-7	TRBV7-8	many	TGTGCCAGCAGCTTAGGGGCAGGCAAACGGTCCTACGAGCAGTACTTC	CASSLGAGKRSYEQYF
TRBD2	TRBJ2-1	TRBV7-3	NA	TGTGCCAGCAGCTTACAATTCTACGGACTAGCGGGGCTCAATGAGCAGTTCTTC	CASSLQFYGLAGLNEQFF
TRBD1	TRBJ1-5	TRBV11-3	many	TGTGCCAGCAGCTTGCGACAGGGGGGCAATCAGCCCCAGCATTTT	CASSLRQGGNQPQHF